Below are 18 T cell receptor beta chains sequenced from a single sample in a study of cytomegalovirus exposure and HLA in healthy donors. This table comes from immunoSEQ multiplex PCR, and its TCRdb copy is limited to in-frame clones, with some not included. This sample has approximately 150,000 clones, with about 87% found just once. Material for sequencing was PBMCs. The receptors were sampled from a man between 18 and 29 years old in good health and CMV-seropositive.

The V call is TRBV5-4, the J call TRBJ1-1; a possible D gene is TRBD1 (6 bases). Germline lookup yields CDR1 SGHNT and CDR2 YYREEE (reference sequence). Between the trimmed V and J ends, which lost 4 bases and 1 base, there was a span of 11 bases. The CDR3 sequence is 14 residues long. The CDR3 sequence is CASSPRGQNTEAFF. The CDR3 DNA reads TGTGCCAGCAGCCCCCGGGGACAGAACACTGAAGCTTTCTTT.

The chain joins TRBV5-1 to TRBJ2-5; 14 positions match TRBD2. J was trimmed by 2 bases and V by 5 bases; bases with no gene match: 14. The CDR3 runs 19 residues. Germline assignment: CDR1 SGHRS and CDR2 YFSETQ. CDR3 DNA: TGCGCCAGCAGACGTTTGCCGGGACTAGCGGGAGTGGTTCAAGAGACCCAGTACTTC. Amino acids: CASRRLPGLAGVVQETQYF.

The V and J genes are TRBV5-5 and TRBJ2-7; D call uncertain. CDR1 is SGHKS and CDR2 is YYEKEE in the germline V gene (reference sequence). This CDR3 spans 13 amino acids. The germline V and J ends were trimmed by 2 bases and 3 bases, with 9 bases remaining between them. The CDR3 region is CASSFELHYEQYF. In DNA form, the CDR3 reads TGTGCCAGCAGCTTTGAACTTCACTACGAGCAGTACTTC.

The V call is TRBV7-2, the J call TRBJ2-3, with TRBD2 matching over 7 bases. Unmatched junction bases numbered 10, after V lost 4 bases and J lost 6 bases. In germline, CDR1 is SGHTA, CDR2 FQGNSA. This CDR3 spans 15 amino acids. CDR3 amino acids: CASSSNAWGGDTQYF. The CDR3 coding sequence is TGTGCCAGCAGCTCCAACGCATGGGGGGGGGATACGCAGTATTTT.

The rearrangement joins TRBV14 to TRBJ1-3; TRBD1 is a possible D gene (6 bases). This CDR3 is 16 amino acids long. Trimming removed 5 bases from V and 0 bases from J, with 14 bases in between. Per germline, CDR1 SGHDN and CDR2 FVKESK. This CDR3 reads CASSNLGQFSGNTIYF. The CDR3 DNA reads TGTGCCAGCAGCAACTTAGGACAGTTCTCTGGAAACACCATATATTTT.

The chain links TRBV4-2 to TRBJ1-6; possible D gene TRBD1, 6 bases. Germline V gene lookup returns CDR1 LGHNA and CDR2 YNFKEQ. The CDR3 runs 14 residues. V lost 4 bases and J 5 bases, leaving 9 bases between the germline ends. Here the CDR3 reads CASSLGQDNSPLHF. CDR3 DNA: TGTGCCAGCAGCCTGGGACAAGATAATTCACCCCTCCACTTT.

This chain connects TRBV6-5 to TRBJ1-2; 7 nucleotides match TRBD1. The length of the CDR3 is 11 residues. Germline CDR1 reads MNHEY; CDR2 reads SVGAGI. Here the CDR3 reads CVSVGGFGYTF. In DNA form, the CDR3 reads TGTGTCTCCGTAGGGGGCTTTGGCTACACCTTC.

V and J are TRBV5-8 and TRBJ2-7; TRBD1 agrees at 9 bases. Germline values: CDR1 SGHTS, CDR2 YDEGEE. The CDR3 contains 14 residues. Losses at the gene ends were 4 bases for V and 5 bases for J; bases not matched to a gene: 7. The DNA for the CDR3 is TGTGCCAGCAGCCCCCGGACAGGGGTCAACGAGCAGTACTTC. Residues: CASSPRTGVNEQYF.

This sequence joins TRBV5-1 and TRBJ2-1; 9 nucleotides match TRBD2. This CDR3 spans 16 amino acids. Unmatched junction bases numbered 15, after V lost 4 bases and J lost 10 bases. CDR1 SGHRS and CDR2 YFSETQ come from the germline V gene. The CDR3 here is CASSPAGLAGTGEQFF. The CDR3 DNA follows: TGCGCCAGCAGCCCCGCGGGGCTAGCGGGGACCGGGGAGCAGTTCTTC.

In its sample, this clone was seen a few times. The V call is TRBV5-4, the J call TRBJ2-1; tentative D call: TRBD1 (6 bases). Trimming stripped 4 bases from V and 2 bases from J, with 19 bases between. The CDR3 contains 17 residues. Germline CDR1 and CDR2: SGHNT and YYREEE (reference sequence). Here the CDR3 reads CASSDPAGRGPYNEQFF. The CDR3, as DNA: TGTGCCAGCAGCGATCCTGCAGGCAGGGGCCCCTACAATGAGCAGTTCTTC.

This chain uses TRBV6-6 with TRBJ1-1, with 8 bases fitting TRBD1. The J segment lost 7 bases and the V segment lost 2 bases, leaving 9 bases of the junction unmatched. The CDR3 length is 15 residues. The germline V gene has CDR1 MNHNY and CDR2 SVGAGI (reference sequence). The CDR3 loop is CASSYGTGLPDEAFF. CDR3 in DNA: TGTGCCAGCAGTTACGGGACAGGACTCCCTGATGAAGCTTTCTTT.

This chain's CDR3 is CASSQVLEAFF. DNA for the CDR3: TGTGCCAGCAGTCAGGTCCTCGAAGCTTTCTTT. The V call is TRBV28, the J call TRBJ1-1; D ambiguous. The germline V and J ends were trimmed by 5 bases and 8 bases, with 9 bases remaining between them. The length of the CDR3 is 11 residues. Germline CDR1 is MDHEN and CDR2 is SYDVKM.

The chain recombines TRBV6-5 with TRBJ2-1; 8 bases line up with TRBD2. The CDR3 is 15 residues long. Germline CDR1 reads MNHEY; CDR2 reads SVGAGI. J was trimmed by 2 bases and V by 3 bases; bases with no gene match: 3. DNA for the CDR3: TGTGCCAGCAGTTATAAGCGGGGGACCTACAATGAGCAGTTCTTC. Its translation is CASSYKRGTYNEQFF.

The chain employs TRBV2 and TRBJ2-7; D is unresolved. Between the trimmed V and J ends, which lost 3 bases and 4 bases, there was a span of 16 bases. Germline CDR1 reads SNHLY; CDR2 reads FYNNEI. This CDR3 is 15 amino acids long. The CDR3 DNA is TGTGCCAGCAGTGAGATGGCAGGTTCTTATTACGAGCAGTACTTC. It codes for CASSEMAGSYYEQYF.

CDR3 in amino acids: CASSLGKGVQETQYF. CDR3 bases: TGTGCCAGCAGCCTTGGGAAGGGGGTCCAAGAGACCCAGTACTTC. The chain joins TRBV28 to TRBJ2-5, with D perhaps matching TRBD1 (6 bases). This CDR3 is 15 amino acids long. The germline CDR1 and CDR2 sequences are MDHEN and SYDVKM. V shed 6 bases and J shed 1 base, with 15 bases lying between them.

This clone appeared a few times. CDR3 residues: CASSDDRGSNQPQHF. The CDR3 region has the DNA TGTGCCAGCAGCGACGACAGGGGTAGCAATCAGCCCCAGCATTTT. The chain has TRBV6-5 and TRBJ1-5, with TRBD1 matching over 8 bases. Trimming at V came to 6 bases and at J to 0 bases, leaving 4 bases not matched to a gene. Looked up from germline, CDR1 is MNHEY and CDR2 is SVGAGI. This CDR3 has 15 residues.

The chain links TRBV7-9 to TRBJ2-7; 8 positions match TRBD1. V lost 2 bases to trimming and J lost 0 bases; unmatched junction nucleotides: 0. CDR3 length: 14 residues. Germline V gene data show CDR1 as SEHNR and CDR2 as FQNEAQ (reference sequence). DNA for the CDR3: TGTGCCAGCAGCTTACAGGGGGCCTCCTACGAGCAGTACTTC. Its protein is CASSLQGASYEQYF. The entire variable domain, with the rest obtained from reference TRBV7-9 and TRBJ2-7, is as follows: DTGVSQNPRHKITKRGQNVTFRCDPISEHNRLYWYRQTLGQGPEFLTYFQNEAQLEKSRLLSDRFSAERPKGSFSTLEIQRTEQGDSAMYLCASSLQGASYEQYFGPGTRLTVT.

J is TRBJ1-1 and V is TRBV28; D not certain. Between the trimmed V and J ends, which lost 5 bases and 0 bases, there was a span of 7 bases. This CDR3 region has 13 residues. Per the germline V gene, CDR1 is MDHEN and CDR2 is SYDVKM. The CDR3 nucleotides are TGTGCCAGCAGTCCGTACTTGAACACTGAAGCTTTCTTT. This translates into CASSPYLNTEAFF.